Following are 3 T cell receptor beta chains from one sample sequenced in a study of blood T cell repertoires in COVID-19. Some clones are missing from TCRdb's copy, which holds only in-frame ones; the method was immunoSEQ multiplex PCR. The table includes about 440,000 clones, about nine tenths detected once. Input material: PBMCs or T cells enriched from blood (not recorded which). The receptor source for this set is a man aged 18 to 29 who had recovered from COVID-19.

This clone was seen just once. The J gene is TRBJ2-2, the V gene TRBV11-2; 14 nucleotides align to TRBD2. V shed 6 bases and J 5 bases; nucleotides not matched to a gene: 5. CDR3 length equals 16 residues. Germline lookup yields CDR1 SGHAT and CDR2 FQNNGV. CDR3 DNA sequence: TGTGCCAGCAGGGGACTAGCGGGAGTGAGTACCGGGGAGCTGTTTTTT. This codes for CASRGLAGVSTGELFF.

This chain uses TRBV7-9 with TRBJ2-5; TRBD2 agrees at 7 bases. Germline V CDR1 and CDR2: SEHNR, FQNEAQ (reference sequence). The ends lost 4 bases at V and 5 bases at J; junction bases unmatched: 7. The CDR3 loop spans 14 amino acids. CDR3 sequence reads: CASSYTSVPETQYF. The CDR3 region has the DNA TGTGCCAGCAGCTATACTAGCGTTCCGGAGACCCAGTACTTC. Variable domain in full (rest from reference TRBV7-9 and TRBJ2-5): DTGVSQNPRHKITKRGQNVTFRCDPISEHNRLYWYRQTLGQGPEFLTYFQNEAQLEKSRLLSDRFSAERPKGSFSTLEIQRTEQGDSAMYLCASSYTSVPETQYFGPGTRLLVL.

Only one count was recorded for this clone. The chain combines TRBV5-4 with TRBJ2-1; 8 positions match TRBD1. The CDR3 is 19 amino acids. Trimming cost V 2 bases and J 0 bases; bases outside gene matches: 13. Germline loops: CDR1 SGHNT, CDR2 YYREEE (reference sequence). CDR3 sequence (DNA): TGTGCCAGCAGCTTCGGGACAGGTTCCTGGTATGGCTCCTACAATGAGCAGTTCTTC. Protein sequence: CASSFGTGSWYGSYNEQFF.